This record concerns one T cell receptor beta chain sequence. There is no known antigen for this receptor. Base qualities are missing; no much larger clone stands one base away. This specimen comes from a study of blood T cell repertoires in COVID-19 (TCRdb year 2020). As for the study more broadly: The collaborator samples originated in the United States, Italy and Spain and spanned the acute and convalescent phases of COVID-19. The prospective study material was composed of cDNA or gDNA derived from T cells, B-cell-depleted T cells, or PBMCs. Deeply sampled blood TCRbeta repertoires from subjects exposed to, actively infected with, or recovered from COVID-19 were included in the dataset. The repertoires were released in a freely available public database intended as a resource for research on the immune response to SARS-CoV-2. Samples came from the ongoing ImmuneRACE study (first 160 participants) plus 1,254 subjects from 6 global collaborators. The sample metadata nearly always contained a de-identified subject ID, COVID-19 status, age in years and sex. HLA class I and class II types, where available, came from metadata supplied by the sample provider rather than from assay-based typing.

Enrolling through a virtual design, the prospective study's participants ranged in age from roughly 18 to 89 years and lived across about two dozen United States geographic areas. In the prospective study, cohorts were assigned on the basis of participant-reported clinical history obtained from a screening survey and a study questionnaire. Exposed participants had been in contact with someone with a PCR-confirmed or clinician-diagnosed COVID-19 case within 2 weeks of study entry. In the prospective study, mobile phlebotomists collected whole blood, serum and a nasopharyngeal or oropharyngeal swab from each participant. Additional blood draws and questionnaires over an approximately two-month period could optionally be provided by prospective study participants. Blood samples from the prospective study were shipped frozen or at room temperature prior to DNA extraction. From the cysteine through the phenylalanine, the CDR3 covers 15 amino acids. This entry keeps only the CDR3 DNA: 45 bases, framed from base 1. The germline V gene gives CDR1 as MNHEY and CDR2 as SVGAGI. Trimming takes 6 bases from V and 2 bases from J, and the germline ends sit 16 bases apart.

The immunoSEQ Assay, a bias-controlled multiplex PCR, was used to amplify TCRbeta CDR3 regions from genomic DNA. The authors processed their data as follows. The number of nucleated cells in each sample was estimated from the amplification of reference gene primers within the assay. Sequence reads were collapsed and filtered to measure the absolute abundance of every unique TCRbeta CDR3 rearrangement. For each sample, productive Simpson clonality was calculated as the square root of Simpson's diversity index across productive rearrangements. Imported from immuneACCESS, the table was reduced by TCRdb to in-frame sequences with V and J called. These copies leave out some clones; in studies compared against another copy, an unresolved V gene accounts for under half, and the cause of the remainder is not known. The V and J calls and clone size come from that table; D and trimming were worked out from the DNA. The sample profile shows about 350,000 clones; about 90% of them were found once. Approximately 1% of the sample is taken by the ten largest.

Paper-wide results and their limitations: How much clinical and demographic metadata was included differed by source and by participant, and the metadata was provided uncurated.

The rearrangement joined TRBV6-5 to TRBJ1-2; the D gene is perhaps TRBD1, on 6 matching bases. The specimen was PBMCs or T cells enriched from blood (not recorded which). This sequence was found in a woman aged 25 to 39 who had been exposed to COVID-19. Here the CDR3 is given as CASSPTWGRNYGYTF. Here is the DNA: TGTGCCAGCAGCCCGACTTGGGGGCGGAACTATGGCTACACCTTC.